These 28 T cell receptor beta chains share one sample of origin, sequenced in a study of shared clonotypes between healthy human individuals. Generated by immunoSEQ multiplex PCR, the TCRdb table keeps only in-frame clones and is missing some. The table lists approximately 2.4 million clones, more than 90% of them singletons. The sequencing input was naive CD4+ T cells sorted from blood. The subset here: CD45RA+ positively selected. These receptors came from a man between 18 and 35 years old in good health.

In DNA form, the CDR3 reads TGCAGCGTTGCGCCTAGCGGGAGTAATGATGAGCAGTTCTTC. Amino acids: CSVAPSGSNDEQFF. The rearrangement uses TRBV29-1 and TRBJ2-1; 10 nucleotides agree with TRBD2. The CDR3 totals 14 residues. V lost 4 bases, J lost 8 bases, and 8 bases stayed unmatched. Germline CDR1 SQVTM, CDR2 ANQGSEA.

The V gene is TRBV18, the J gene TRBJ1-2, with TRBD1 identical over 8 bases. The CDR3 is 15 residues long. The germline gives CDR1 KGHSH, CDR2 LQKENI. With V trimmed by 2 bases and J by 4 bases, 6 bases remained unmatched. The CDR3 here is CASSPSVTGGYGYTF. Written as DNA, the CDR3 is TGTGCCAGCTCACCAAGTGTTACAGGGGGCTATGGCTACACCTTC.

The chain uses TRBV29-1 and TRBJ2-1; 14 positions match TRBD2. CDR3 size: 15 residues. Germline CDR1 is SQVTM and CDR2 is ANQGSEA. The J segment lost 7 bases and the V segment lost 7 bases, leaving 9 bases of the junction unmatched. CDR3 residues: CSALTSGGAANEQFF. The CDR3 bases are TGCAGCGCCCTGACTAGCGGGGGGGCCGCAAATGAGCAGTTCTTC.

This clone appeared once. This chain joins TRBV20-1 and TRBJ1-2, with a possible D match to TRBD1 (5 bases). This CDR3 is built from 11 residues. The germline V gene has CDR1 DFQATT and CDR2 SNEGSKA (reference sequence). Trimming took off 7 bases at V and 10 bases at J, with 16 bases between the two ends. CDR3 sequence: CSVGRGRFYTF. For the CDR3, the DNA is TGCAGTGTTGGAAGGGGACGGTTCTACACCTTC.

Points on this clone: The sample has other DNA sequences that encode this CDR3 too. This sequence joins TRBV9 and TRBJ1-5, with D hard to call. This CDR3 comprises 15 residues. Between the trimmed V and J ends, which lost 0 bases and 0 bases, there was a span of 7 bases. CDR1 and CDR2 (germline): SGDLS, YYNGEE. The DNA of the CDR3 is TGTGCCAGCAGCGTAGAGGGCCTTAGCAATCAGCCCCAGCATTTT. Amino acids: CASSVEGLSNQPQHF.

This chain links TRBV6-5 with TRBJ1-2, with 7 positions matching TRBD1. The germline V gene has CDR1 MNHEY and CDR2 SVGAGI. This CDR3 is 15 amino acids long. V shed 6 bases and J 4 bases; nucleotides not matched to a gene: 11. In DNA, the CDR3 is TGTGCCAGCAGGTCGCTGCAGGGGGTTGGCTATGGCTACACCTTC. Protein: CASRSLQGVGYGYTF.

With respect to this clone: Other nucleotide sequences from this sample produce the same CDR3. The gene calls are TRBV6-1 and TRBJ1-5; tentatively, D is TRBD1 (6 bases). The length of the CDR3 is 13 residues. Trimming removed 6 bases from V and 4 bases from J, with 10 bases in between. Germline V gene lookup returns CDR1 MNHNS and CDR2 SASEGT. CDR3 nucleotides: TGTGCCAGCAGCGCCGACAGGAATCAGCCCCAGCATTTT. The encoded protein is CASSADRNQPQHF.

The chain combines TRBV7-2 with TRBJ2-2, with 8 bases matching TRBD1. CDR3 length equals 16 residues. The germline gives CDR1 SGHTA, CDR2 FQGNSA. Trimming at V came to 4 bases and at J to 1 base, leaving 5 bases not matched to a gene. Here the CDR3 reads CASSSRTGKNTGELFF. The CDR3 DNA reads TGTGCCAGCAGCTCCCGGACAGGGAAGAACACCGGGGAGCTGTTTTTT.

This clone was recorded only once. V gene TRBV20-1 combines with J gene TRBJ1-2; tentatively, D is TRBD1 (5 bases). The length of the CDR3 is 11 residues. In germline, CDR1 is DFQATT, CDR2 SNEGSKA (reference sequence). V was trimmed by 6 bases and J by 6 bases, leaving 11 bases between them. The CDR3 protein is CSATPGNGYTF. Here the CDR3 DNA reads TGCAGTGCCACCCCAGGGAATGGCTACACCTTC.

The chain employs TRBV7-3 and TRBJ2-2, with TRBD2 matching over 9 bases. The CDR3 runs 17 residues. After removal of 2 bases from V and 4 bases from J, the junction contained 8 bases not matched to a gene. CDR1 SGHTA and CDR2 FQGTGA come from the germline V gene. The CDR3 DNA reads TGTGCCAGCAGCTTATCGGGTAGCGGGGGTCGCACCGGGGAGCTGTTTTTT. It yields the protein CASSLSGSGGRTGELFF.

With respect to this clone: Other DNA sequences within the sample encode an identical CDR3. For the CDR3, the DNA is TGTGCCAGCAGCCCCGACACTGAAGCTTTCTTT. It is translated as CASSPDTEAFF. This chain links TRBV7-2 with TRBJ1-1; no clear D gene. CDR1 is SGHTA and CDR2 is FQGNSA in the germline V gene. V shed 5 bases and J shed 3 bases, with 4 bases lying between them. The CDR3 length is 11 residues.

The rearrangement joins TRBV2 to TRBJ2-5; D uncertain. This CDR3 spans 11 amino acids. CDR1 is SNHLY and CDR2 is FYNNEI in the germline V gene. Trimming cost V 7 bases and J 7 bases, with 10 bases left between them. The CDR3 here is CASTSSWTQYF. The CDR3 DNA reads as TGTGCCAGCACCTCCTCTTGGACCCAGTACTTC. The whole variable domain, remainder taken from reference TRBV2 and TRBJ2-5, is EPEVTQTPSHQVTQMGQEVILRCVPISNHLYFYWYRQILGQKVEFLVSFYNNEISEKSEIFDDQFSVERPDGSNFTLKIRSTKLEDSAMYFCASTSSWTQYFGPGTRLLVL.

The chain employs TRBV30 and TRBJ2-1, with 9 bases lining up with TRBD2. The CDR3 consists of 13 residues. V lost 5 bases to trimming and J lost 8 bases; unmatched junction nucleotides: 7. Germline V CDR1 and CDR2: GTSNPN, SVGIG (reference sequence). This CDR3 is CAWGTSKLYEQFF. For the CDR3, the DNA is TGTGCCTGGGGGACTAGCAAACTCTATGAGCAGTTCTTC.

This clone was counted once. The V and J genes are TRBV2 and TRBJ2-5; weak D call: TRBD1 (5 bases). This CDR3 has 14 amino acids. The germline V and J ends were trimmed by 2 bases and 1 base, with 8 bases remaining between them. Germline assignment: CDR1 SNHLY and CDR2 FYNNEI. CDR3 in DNA: TGTGCCAGCAGTGAATCCCAGGGCCAAGAGACCCAGTACTTC. Translating gives CASSESQGQETQYF. The complete variable domain, with remaining parts taken from reference TRBV2 and TRBJ2-5, reads EPEVTQTPSHQVTQMGQEVILRCVPISNHLYFYWYRQILGQKVEFLVSFYNNEISEKSEIFDDQFSVERPDGSNFTLKIRSTKLEDSAMYFCASSESQGQETQYFGPGTRLLVL.

This chain joins TRBV30 and TRBJ1-5; maybe TRBD1 (6 bases). Germline assignment: CDR1 GTSNPN and CDR2 SVGIG (reference sequence). This CDR3 spans 13 amino acids. V shed 3 bases and J shed 8 bases, with 14 bases lying between them. The CDR3 reads CAWRRLRQEPQHF. In DNA, the CDR3 is TGTGCCTGGAGGCGACTCAGACAGGAGCCCCAGCATTTT.

The rearrangement links TRBV6-1 to TRBJ1-2, with a weak D call TRBD1 (5 bases). The V gene's germline CDR1 is MNHNS and CDR2 SASEGT. There are 15 residues in the CDR3. V lost 5 bases to trimming and J lost 1 base, with 14 bases between them. This chain's CDR3 is CASSTPRRGNYGYTF. The DNA of the CDR3 is TGTGCCAGCAGTACTCCCAGGAGGGGTAACTATGGCTACACCTTC.

This clone was counted once. The chain links TRBV10-1 to TRBJ2-7, with D possibly called TRBD1 or TRBD2 (5 bases each). Germline V gene data show CDR1 as WNHNN and CDR2 as SYGVQD (reference sequence). The CDR3 runs 14 residues. Trimming stripped 5 bases from V and 6 bases from J, with 17 bases between. CDR3 protein: CASSPGTQRGEQYF. CDR3 coding DNA: TGCGCCAGCAGTCCCGGGACCCAGAGGGGCGAGCAGTACTTC.

The rearrangement joins TRBV18 to TRBJ2-5; TRBD2 might be the D (5 bases). The CDR3 loop spans 14 amino acids. V was clipped by 1 base and J by 2 bases, with 8 bases between them. The germline gives CDR1 KGHSH, CDR2 LQKENI. DNA of the CDR3: TGTGCCAGCTCACCACTAGCGTGGCAAGAGACCCAGTACTTC. Its translation: CASSPLAWQETQYF.

The rearrangement uses TRBV5-1 and TRBJ1-4; no firm D call. V dropped 7 bases and J dropped 6 bases, with 16 bases sitting between them. The CDR3 extends over 14 amino acids. Germline V lookup: CDR1 SGHRS, CDR2 YFSETQ. CDR3 DNA: TGCGCCAGCGCCTCAGGCAGCCTCGATGAAAAACTGTTTTTT. Protein product: CASASGSLDEKLFF.

V and J are TRBV6-1 and TRBJ1-6, with D hard to call. Germline loops: CDR1 MNHNS, CDR2 SASEGT. This CDR3 comprises 17 residues. V was clipped by 2 bases and J by 10 bases, with 21 bases between them. The DNA of the CDR3 is TGTGCCAGCAGTGAATCGATCCCACCCAGACCAAGCTCACCCCTCCACTTT. Translation: CASSESIPPRPSSPLHF.

The V and J genes are TRBV2 and TRBJ1-5; D call uncertain. Trimming removed 3 bases at V and 6 bases at J, with 12 bases between. This CDR3 comprises 14 residues. CDR1 is SNHLY, CDR2 FYNNEI, per germline. This CDR3 is CASSDLAAAQPQHF. DNA of the CDR3: TGTGCCAGCAGTGATCTAGCAGCCGCTCAGCCCCAGCATTTT.

Of note for this clone: Within the sample, other DNA sequences also encode this same CDR3. The chain has TRBV29-1 and TRBJ2-7; 7 bases map to TRBD2. The CDR3 sequence is 12 residues long. With 3 bases clipped from V and 4 bases from J, the junction kept 3 bases outside the gene matches. Per germline, CDR1 SQVTM and CDR2 ANQGSEA. The CDR3 sequence is CSVEGRGYEQYF. The CDR3 nucleotides are TGCAGCGTTGAGGGGAGGGGTTACGAGCAGTACTTC.

The CDR3: CASSVDRLETQYF. The CDR3 DNA follows: TGTGCCAGCAGCGTCGACAGACTCGAGACCCAGTACTTC. The V gene is TRBV5-4, the J gene TRBJ2-5; tentatively, D is TRBD1 (5 bases). Germline CDR1 is SGHNT and CDR2 is YYREEE (reference sequence). The CDR3 contains 13 residues. V was clipped by 4 bases and J by 5 bases, with 12 bases between them.

Concerning this clone: The sample holds other DNA sequences that translate to the same CDR3. The V and J genes are TRBV6-5 and TRBJ2-3; D is ambiguous. Germline assignment: CDR1 MNHEY and CDR2 SVGAGI. Trimming pared 6 bases from V and 2 bases from J, leaving 6 bases between. The CDR3 consists of 12 residues. CDR3 protein: CASSQDTDTQYF. The CDR3 DNA reads as TGTGCCAGCAGCCAAGACACAGATACGCAGTATTTT.

The chain couples TRBV2 to TRBJ2-6; D call uncertain. Trimming shortened V by 6 bases and J by 0 bases, and 9 bases separated the two germline ends. Germline CDR1 is SNHLY and CDR2 is FYNNEI. This CDR3 is built from 15 residues. The DNA for the CDR3 is TGTGCCAGCAGGATGGAACCCTCTGGGGCCAACGTCCTGACTTTC. Residues: CASRMEPSGANVLTF.

The V and J genes are TRBV2 and TRBJ2-2, with D possibly being TRBD2 (6 bases). This CDR3 contains 14 residues. Trimming left V 6 bases short and J 4 bases short, with 12 bases between. The germline V gene encodes CDR1 SNHLY and CDR2 FYNNEI. The CDR3 loop is CASRSGGSTGELFF. DNA for the CDR3: TGTGCCAGCAGATCTGGAGGGTCCACCGGGGAGCTGTTTTTT.

This chain links TRBV11-2 with TRBJ2-2, with D possibly TRBD2 on 6 matching bases. Germline V CDR1 and CDR2: SGHAT, FQNNGV. Trimming shortened V by 10 bases and J by 4 bases, and 19 bases separated the two germline ends. CDR3 size: 15 residues. CDR3 loop: CATAGGSLGTGELFF. The DNA of the CDR3 is TGTGCCACCGCCGGGGGTAGCCTTGGCACCGGGGAGCTGTTTTTT.

As DNA, the CDR3 is TGTGCCTGGAGTGTATCGCCTGTTCCCACCTACGAGCAGTACTTC. Its protein is CAWSVSPVPTYEQYF. V usage is TRBV30 and J usage is TRBJ2-7; D unresolved. This CDR3 comprises 15 residues. Germline CDR1 reads GTSNPN; CDR2 reads SVGIG (reference sequence). The V and J ends lost 0 bases and 2 bases respectively, with 14 bases between them.